The 30 T cell receptor beta chains presented below share a single source sample, sequenced in a study of T cells after yellow fever vaccination. TCRdb called the 5' RACE reads again in MiXCR, with one record for every CDR3 protein. This sample has just over 250,000 distinct CDR3 sequences; roughly 4.8% occur once, and the top ten carry under 3.5%. This sample comprised CD4+ T cells sorted from PBMCs, obtained on the day of the yellow fever booster vaccination. All receptors come from a man younger than 35 who received the YFV17D yellow fever vaccine.

The V gene is TRBV27, the J gene TRBJ1-4, with 8 bases identical to TRBD1. Germline assignment: CDR1 MNHEY and CDR2 SMNVEV (reference sequence). V lost 5 bases and J lost 0; bases outside the gene matches: 5. The CDR3 is made up of 16 amino acids. For the CDR3, the DNA is TGTGCCAGCAGTGACAGGGGCCCTGCAACTAATGAAAAACTGTTTTTT. This encodes CASSDRGPATNEKLFF.

This clonotype appeared a few times. This chain joins TRBV9 and TRBJ2-5; D unresolved. There are 13 residues in the CDR3. V lost 4 bases, J lost 7 bases, and 14 bases lay in between. From germline, CDR1 is SGDLS and CDR2 YYNGEE. CDR3 in DNA: TGTGCCAGCAGCCCGGACGTCCTAGGGACCCAGTACTTC. Its protein is CASSPDVLGTQYF.

This clonotype has a handful of counts. V is TRBV7-8 and J is TRBJ1-5, with D possibly matching TRBD1 (5 bases). The CDR3 has 18 residues. Germline CDR1 reads SGHVS; CDR2 reads FQNEAQ. The ends were cut back, 5 bases at V and 0 bases at J, with 20 bases in the middle. This chain's CDR3 is CASSHRQTDGNSNQPQHF. CDR3 nucleotide sequence: TGTGCCAGCAGCCATCGACAGACGGACGGAAATAGCAATCAGCCCCAGCATTTT.

J is TRBJ2-3 and V is TRBV29-1; D uncertain. The V and J ends lost 3 bases and 4 bases respectively, with 11 bases between them. The germline V gene has CDR1 SQVTM and CDR2 ANQGSEA. The CDR3 length is 13 residues. The CDR3 region has the DNA TGCAGCGTTGATTATCAGGTCCCAGATACGCAGTATTTT. Protein sequence: CSVDYQVPDTQYF.

This clonotype turned up a few times. The CDR3 is CASSPPDRPNTEAFF. The CDR3 DNA sequence: TGTGCCAGCTCACCACCCGACAGACCGAACACTGAAGCTTTCTTT. J is TRBJ1-1 and V is TRBV18; D is possibly TRBD1 (5 bases). The germline CDR1 and CDR2 sequences are KGHSH and LQKENI. Deletions cut 0 bases from V and 1 base from J, with 9 bases between. The length of the CDR3 is 15 residues.

The CDR3, as DNA: TGTGCCAGCAGCACAAAAACTAGCACAGATACGCAGTATTTT. Residues: CASSTKTSTDTQYF. V gene TRBV13 combines with J gene TRBJ2-3; D ambiguous. Germline V gives CDR1 PRHDT, CDR2 FYEKMQ (reference sequence). The V end lost 5 bases, the J end lost 0 bases, and 9 bases lay between the germline ends. The CDR3 extends over 14 amino acids. Complete variable domain (other parts from reference TRBV13 and TRBJ2-3): AAGVIQSPRHLIKEKRETATLKCYPIPRHDTVYWYQQGPGQDPQFLISFYEKMQSDKGSIPDRFSAQQFSDYHSELNMSSLELGDSALYFCASSTKTSTDTQYFGPGTRLTVL.

This clonotype is medium-sized within its sample. The chain recombines TRBV24-1 with TRBJ2-3, with 7 bases aligning to TRBD2. From germline, CDR1 is KGHDR and CDR2 SFDVKD. The CDR3 is made up of 17 amino acids. Unmatched junction bases numbered 12, after V lost 3 bases and J lost 4 bases. The CDR3 region has the DNA TGTGCCACCAGTGATCCACTAGCGCTCGTTGGAGCAGATACGCAGTATTTT. It specifies CATSDPLALVGADTQYF.

The chain recombines TRBV10-3 with TRBJ2-5, with 9 bases matching TRBD2. Germline V gene lookup returns CDR1 ENHRY and CDR2 SYGVKD. Trimming took 5 bases from V and 0 from J; bases not matched to a gene: 7. CDR3 length equals 16 residues. The chain's CDR3 is CAISLQGLAYQETQYF. The CDR3 DNA is TGTGCCATCAGTCTTCAGGGACTAGCATACCAAGAGACCCAGTACTTC.

V and J are TRBV6-6 and TRBJ1-3; D is undetermined. With 0 bases removed from V and 4 bases from J, the gap between germline ends came to 7 bases. Per germline, CDR1 MNHNY and CDR2 SVGAGI (reference sequence). This CDR3 is 14 amino acids long. The CDR3: CASSYSTIGNTIYF. The CDR3 DNA reads TGTGCCAGCAGTTACTCGACAATAGGAAACACCATATATTTT.

This clonotype was picked up a small number of times. The chain carries TRBV5-1 and TRBJ2-7; D may be TRBD1 or TRBD2 (5 bases each). CDR1 and CDR2 from the germline V gene are SGHRS and YFSETQ. There are 15 residues in the CDR3. V was cut by 4 bases and J by 7 bases, with 21 bases left in between. This chain's CDR3 is CASSPDEGLGWEQYF. The DNA of the CDR3 is TGCGCCAGCAGCCCAGACGAGGGGCTGGGGTGGGAGCAGTACTTC. The complete variable domain, with remaining parts taken from reference TRBV5-1 and TRBJ2-7, reads KAGVTQTPRYLIKTRGQQVTLSCSPISGHRSVSWYQQTPGQGLQFLFEYFSETQRNKGNFPGRFSGRQFSNSRSEMNVSTLELGDSALYLCASSPDEGLGWEQYFGPGTRLTVT.

The chain is built from TRBV28 and TRBJ2-7; D not resolved. The CDR3 runs to 12 residues. Trimming cost V 2 bases and J 0 bases, with 2 bases left between them. CDR1 and CDR2 (germline): MDHEN, SYDVKM. In DNA form, the CDR3 reads TGTGCCAGCAGTTTAGACTCCTACGAGCAGTACGTC. This translates into CASSLDSYEQYV.

The sample holds many counts of this clonotype. This chain links TRBV10-3 with TRBJ2-2; no definite D call. Trimming cost V 4 bases and J 4 bases, with 13 bases left between them. The CDR3 has 15 residues. Germline-derived CDR1 and CDR2 are ENHRY and SYGVKD. CDR3 in amino acids: CAISGWTPGTGELFF. Here the CDR3 DNA reads TGTGCCATCAGTGGATGGACCCCCGGCACCGGGGAGCTGTTTTTT.

This clonotype was detected ten times or more. J is TRBJ2-7 and V is TRBV5-1; TRBD2 matches 12 bases. Germline V gene sequence: CDR1 SGHRS, CDR2 YFSETQ. This CDR3 spans 16 amino acids. V dropped 3 bases and J dropped 2; count of bases not matched to a gene: 6. The CDR3 DNA sequence: TGCGCCAGCAGCTGGACGCTAGCGGGGGGGGCCTACGAGCAGTACTTC. Translation: CASSWTLAGGAYEQYF.

This clonotype was seen only a few times. The V gene is TRBV10-3, the J gene TRBJ1-1; D gene uncertain. CDR1 and CDR2 from the germline V gene are ENHRY and SYGVKD. V lost 6 bases, J lost 1 base, and 9 bases lay in between. This CDR3 contains 13 residues. CDR3: CAISVDGNTEAFF. The CDR3 region has the DNA TGTGCCATCAGCGTGGACGGGAACACTGAAGCTTTCTTT.

The V call is TRBV6-2 or TRBV6-3, the J call TRBJ1-1, with a weak D call TRBD1 (5 bases). Between the trimmed V and J ends, which lost 2 bases and 0 bases, there was a span of 10 bases. The CDR3 spans 15 residues. Germline V gene lookup returns CDR1 MNHEY and CDR2 SVGEGT. CDR3 protein: CASSYQDIMNTEAFF. CDR3 nucleotides: TGTGCCAGCAGTTACCAGGACATCATGAACACTGAAGCTTTCTTT.

This clonotype was picked up a small number of times. The CDR3 bases are TGTGCCAGCAGCTTAGAAGTCGGGACAGAACATCAGCCCCAGCATTTT. It codes for CASSLEVGTEHQPQHF. This chain joins TRBV7-6 and TRBJ1-5, with 7 bases lining up with TRBD1. Germline CDR1 SGHVS, CDR2 FNYEAQ. This CDR3 has 16 residues. The J segment lost 5 bases and the V segment lost 1 base, leaving 8 bases of the junction unmatched.

This clonotype was counted at least ten times. The chain combines TRBV20-1 with TRBJ2-1; D gene unclear. This CDR3 region has 11 residues. The V gene lost 3 bases and the J gene lost 6 bases, with 6 bases spanning the gap. Germline assignment: CDR1 DFQATT and CDR2 SNEGSKA (reference sequence). The CDR3 DNA reads as TGCAGTGCTAGTTGGTCCAATGAGCAGTTCTTC. It encodes CSASWSNEQFF.

This clonotype was seen more than once but under ten times. V is TRBV10-3 and J is TRBJ2-5, with 8 nucleotides matching TRBD2. CDR1 and CDR2 (germline): ENHRY, SYGVKD. The junction had 12 bases not matched to a gene; V was cut back by 9 bases and J by 3 bases. The length of the CDR3 is 15 residues. CDR3 region: CAMSWGSGDKETQYF. The CDR3, as DNA: TGTGCCATGTCGTGGGGTAGCGGGGATAAAGAGACCCAGTACTTC.

This rearrangement joins TRBV29-1 to TRBJ1-1, with 8 bases matching TRBD1. The V gene's germline CDR1 is SQVTM and CDR2 ANQGSEA. This CDR3 is 14 amino acids long. Losses at the gene ends were 7 bases for V and 3 bases for J; bases not matched to a gene: 10. For the CDR3, the DNA is TGCAGCGGAGACAGGGGAGGTAGGGACACTGAAGCTTTCTTT. Protein: CSGDRGGRDTEAFF.

The genes are TRBV7-9 and TRBJ2-7; no clear D gene. CDR3 length: 9 residues. Trimming pared 5 bases from V and 6 bases from J, leaving 2 bases between. Germline V gene sequence: CDR1 SEHNR, CDR2 FQNEAQ (reference sequence). CDR3 sequence (DNA): TGTGCCAGCAGCCGCGAGCAGTACGTC. This sequence encodes CASSREQYV.

There are a few counts of this clonotype. The V and J genes are TRBV6-5 and TRBJ1-2; 7 bases are a match to TRBD1. Germline CDR1 reads MNHEY; CDR2 reads SVGAGI. J was trimmed by 4 bases and V by 2 bases; bases with no gene match: 4. This CDR3 is built from 14 residues. In DNA form, the CDR3 reads TGTGCCAGCAGTTACCTCGACAGGGCCTATGGCTACACCTTC. This translates into CASSYLDRAYGYTF.

There are a few counts of this clonotype. This chain connects TRBV20-1 to TRBJ1-4, with D tentatively TRBD1 (6 bases). Trimming removed 2 bases at V and 15 bases at J, with 19 bases between. Germline V CDR1 and CDR2: DFQATT, SNEGSKA (reference sequence). This CDR3 spans 13 amino acids. DNA of the CDR3: TGCAGTGCTAGACCAGGGGATAGAAAAACAATGTTTTTT. Protein: CSARPGDRKTMFF.

This sequence joins TRBV6-6 and TRBJ2-5; no reliable D call. This CDR3 contains 14 residues. The germline CDR1 and CDR2 sequences are MNHNY and SVGAGI (reference sequence). Trimming took off 2 bases at V and 4 bases at J, with 11 bases between the two ends. CDR3 coding DNA: TGTGCCAGCAGTTACCTGAGGTTTGGAGAGACCCAGTACTTC. Translated: CASSYLRFGETQYF.

J is TRBJ1-1 and V is TRBV7-9; D not certain. The V and J ends lost 1 base and 0 bases respectively, with 9 bases between them. The length of the CDR3 is 15 residues. CDR1 and CDR2 from the germline V gene are SEHNR and FQNEAQ (reference sequence). This CDR3 is CASSLVGWVNTEAFF. CDR3 DNA: TGTGCCAGCAGCTTAGTCGGTTGGGTGAACACTGAAGCTTTCTTT.

The rearrangement links TRBV7-2 to TRBJ1-5; maybe TRBD1 (6 bases). Trimming stripped 5 bases from V and 7 bases from J, with 18 bases between. From germline, CDR1 is SGHTA and CDR2 FQGNSA. This CDR3 is 15 amino acids long. In DNA form, the CDR3 reads TGTGCCAGCAGCGGTCACCCGGGGGACATGCAGCCCCAGCATTTT. As protein: CASSGHPGDMQPQHF.

This clonotype was observed a few times. This rearrangement joins TRBV20-1 to TRBJ1-6; TRBD1 agrees at 10 bases. The CDR3 is 15 residues long. Per the germline V gene, CDR1 is DFQATT and CDR2 is SNEGSKA (reference sequence). V trimming: 3 bases; J trimming: 7 bases; junction bases outside the gene matches: 6. Here the CDR3 reads CSARSRQGANSPLHF. DNA for the CDR3: TGCAGTGCTAGGTCCAGACAGGGGGCAAATTCACCCCTCCACTTT.

This clonotype was picked up many times. Here the CDR3 reads CASSLMAEVNTEAFF. Written as DNA, the CDR3 is TGTGCCAGCAGCTTAATGGCAGAAGTGAACACTGAAGCTTTCTTT. The rearrangement joins TRBV7-3 to TRBJ1-1; D is unresolved. This CDR3 contains 15 residues. CDR1 is SGHTA, CDR2 FQGTGA, per germline. The V and J ends lost 1 base and 0 bases respectively, with 9 bases between them.

J is TRBJ1-6 and V is TRBV19; no firm D call. In germline, CDR1 is LNHDA, CDR2 SQIVND (reference sequence). CDR3 size: 15 residues. Trimming stripped 4 bases from V and 12 bases from J, with 19 bases between. The CDR3 sequence is CASSNQPNRAEPLHF. The CDR3 region has the DNA TGTGCCAGTAGTAATCAACCAAACCGGGCGGAACCCCTCCACTTT.

This sequence joins TRBV20-1 and TRBJ1-5; D gene uncertain. The germline V and J ends were trimmed by 6 bases and 0 bases, with 18 bases remaining between them. The germline gives CDR1 DFQATT, CDR2 SNEGSKA (reference sequence). The CDR3 contains 16 residues. The DNA for the CDR3 is TGCAGTGCCCTCCGAGACGAGGCGCATAGCAATCAGCCCCAGCATTTT. It yields the protein CSALRDEAHSNQPQHF.

The chain links TRBV12-3 or TRBV12-4 to TRBJ2-2, with D maybe TRBD2 (5 bases). The V end was cut by 6 bases, the J end by 9 bases, with 17 bases between. CDR3 length: 14 amino acids. The chain's CDR3 is CASSREIRDRELFF. The CDR3 DNA reads as TGTGCCAGCAGCCGTGAAATCCGGGATAGGGAGCTGTTTTTT.